This T cell receptor (beta chain) derives from a study of blood T cell repertoires in COVID-19. The CDR3 has 20 amino acids. From germline, CDR1 is SGHTA and CDR2 FQGTGA. The trim removed 5 bases at V and 4 bases at J, leaving 20 bases unmatched. Generated by immunoSEQ multiplex PCR, the TCRdb table keeps only in-frame clones and is missing some. The sample has 160,000 or so clones; roughly 84% are singletons. The receptor's source is a man aged 55 to 69 who had recovered from COVID-19. The sequenced material came from PBMCs or T cells enriched from blood (not recorded which). The V call is TRBV7-3, the J call TRBJ2-3; 11 bases agree with TRBD2. The DNA for the CDR3 is TGTGCCAGCAGCGCGGGACTAGCGGAAAAAACCTTCGTGGGTCCAGATACGCAGTATTTT. This gives the protein CASSAGLAEKTFVGPDTQYF.